A selection of T cell receptor beta chains follows, all from one sample in a study of T cell responses to AZD1222 COVID-19 vaccine. Method: immunoSEQ multiplex PCR; TCRdb's copy keeps in-frame clones and lacks some. The sample holds around 140,000 clones, roughly 90% seen once. Sequenced material: peripheral blood, taken 28 days after the second AZD1222 dose. The receptors were sampled from an adult who received the AZD1222 COVID-19 vaccine. Each CDR3 is given with its conserved first and last residue. Fields, in order: V gene, D gene, clone size, J gene, CDR3 DNA, CDR3 protein. A D gene is named only where the DNA matches it firmly. Size is stated for part of the rows, as once, few or many counts, or as a class when the clone is expanded.

v_call: TRBV10-3; d_call: NA; clone_size: NA; j_call: TRBJ1-3; cdr3_nt: TGTGCCATCAGTGAGTCGGCCGGGAGCTCTGGAAACACCATATATTTT; cdr3_aa: CAISESAGSSGNTIYF
v_call: TRBV4-3; d_call: NA; clone_size: NA; j_call: TRBJ2-1; cdr3_nt: TGCGCCAGCAGCCAAGACTCGGCAGGGGCCGCCAATGAGCAGTTCTTC; cdr3_aa: CASSQDSAGAANEQFF
v_call: TRBV5-4; d_call: NA; clone_size: NA; j_call: TRBJ1-2; cdr3_nt: TGTGCCAGCAGCTCGGCCCGGGTGCGTGACTATGGCTACACCTTC; cdr3_aa: CASSSARVRDYGYTF
v_call: TRBV5-1; d_call: TRBD2; clone_size: NA; j_call: TRBJ2-1; cdr3_nt: TGCGCCAGCAGCTTGGCTGCAGGGAGGGACAATGAGCAGTTCTTC; cdr3_aa: CASSLAAGRDNEQFF
v_call: TRBV4-1; d_call: NA; clone_size: NA; j_call: TRBJ1-2; cdr3_nt: TGCGCCAGCAGCTTTACCCAGACAGACAACTATGGCTACACCTTC; cdr3_aa: CASSFTQTDNYGYTF
v_call: TRBV29-1; d_call: NA; clone_size: NA; j_call: TRBJ1-1; cdr3_nt: TGCAGCGTTGAAGAACAGGCCCTTTTTGAAGCTTTCTTT; cdr3_aa: CSVEEQALFEAFF
v_call: TRBV2; d_call: NA; clone_size: NA; j_call: TRBJ1-5; cdr3_nt: TGTGCCAGCGCGGGAACATGGGGCAATCAGCCCCAGCATTTT; cdr3_aa: CASAGTWGNQPQHF
v_call: TRBV7-3; d_call: NA; clone_size: NA; j_call: TRBJ2-5; cdr3_nt: TGTGCCAGCAGCCCGAACGGGGGTACCGCAGAGACCCAGTACTTC; cdr3_aa: CASSPNGGTAETQYF
v_call: TRBV19; d_call: NA; clone_size: NA; j_call: TRBJ2-6; cdr3_nt: TGTGCCAGTAGGGGAGGGGGCCCTGGGGCCAACGTCCTGACTTTC; cdr3_aa: CASRGGGPGANVLTF
v_call: TRBV5-1; d_call: NA; clone_size: NA; j_call: TRBJ1-2; cdr3_nt: TGCGCCAGCAGCGTCGGCATTAGACGGAACTATGGCTACACCTTC; cdr3_aa: CASSVGIRRNYGYTF
v_call: TRBV7-9; d_call: NA; clone_size: NA; j_call: TRBJ1-4; cdr3_nt: TGTGCCAGCAGCCCCGACCCCGGGAGTGAAAAACTGTTTTTT; cdr3_aa: CASSPDPGSEKLFF
v_call: TRBV2; d_call: NA; clone_size: NA; j_call: TRBJ1-1; cdr3_nt: TGTGCCAGCCGCCAGGGTTATGGCACTGAAGCTTTCTTT; cdr3_aa: CASRQGYGTEAFF
v_call: TRBV5-4; d_call: TRBD1; clone_size: NA; j_call: TRBJ1-3; cdr3_nt: TGTGCCAGCAGCTACAAGACAGGGGCGGGAAACACCATATATTTT; cdr3_aa: CASSYKTGAGNTIYF
v_call: TRBV9; d_call: NA; clone_size: NA; j_call: TRBJ2-5; cdr3_nt: TGTGCCAGCAGCATCAGGACCTGGGAGACCCAGTACTTC; cdr3_aa: CASSIRTWETQYF
v_call: TRBV7-2; d_call: TRBD2; clone_size: NA; j_call: TRBJ2-1; cdr3_nt: TGTGCCAGCAGCTTAGCGAGCGGGGGGGCCTCCCATGAGCAGTTCTTC; cdr3_aa: CASSLASGGASHEQFF
v_call: TRBV5-4; d_call: NA; clone_size: NA; j_call: TRBJ1-2; cdr3_nt: TGTGCCAGCAGCTACAACCCCGACCTGTATGGCTACACCTTC; cdr3_aa: CASSYNPDLYGYTF
v_call: TRBV14; d_call: TRBD1; clone_size: NA; j_call: TRBJ2-7; cdr3_nt: TGTGCCAGCCGCCCAGGGGGCCCAAGGGGCTACGAGCAGTACTTC; cdr3_aa: CASRPGGPRGYEQYF
v_call: TRBV7-9; d_call: TRBD1; clone_size: NA; j_call: TRBJ2-5; cdr3_nt: TGTGCCAGCAGCTTAGGAGTGGGATCGCAGGGGGTCCAGTACTTC; cdr3_aa: CASSLGVGSQGVQYF
v_call: TRBV5-1; d_call: NA; clone_size: NA; j_call: TRBJ2-6; cdr3_nt: TGCGCCAGCATCCCCGGTGGGGGGCTATTTGGGGCCAACGTCCTGACTTTC; cdr3_aa: CASIPGGGLFGANVLTF
v_call: TRBV6-2/TRBV6-3; d_call: NA; clone_size: NA; j_call: TRBJ1-1; cdr3_nt: TGTGCCAGCAGTTATTCCAGGGGAGGTGAAGCTTTCTTT; cdr3_aa: CASSYSRGGEAFF
v_call: TRBV9; d_call: NA; clone_size: NA; j_call: TRBJ2-7; cdr3_nt: TGTGCCAGCGTACTACGACAGGTCTCCTACGAGCAGTACTTC; cdr3_aa: CASVLRQVSYEQYF
v_call: TRBV3-1/TRBV3-2; d_call: NA; clone_size: NA; j_call: TRBJ2-1; cdr3_nt: TGTGCCAGCAGCCAAGCCGCCAGGACTAGGGGGCATGAGCAGTTCTTC; cdr3_aa: CASSQAARTRGHEQFF
v_call: TRBV7-2; d_call: NA; clone_size: NA; j_call: TRBJ2-1; cdr3_nt: TGTGCCAGCAGCTTGGAGGGTCTGGGTGAGCAGTTCTTC; cdr3_aa: CASSLEGLGEQFF
v_call: TRBV13; d_call: NA; clone_size: once; j_call: TRBJ1-1; cdr3_nt: TGTGCCAGCAGCTTCGGACAGACACGCTGGGGGACTGAAGCTTTCTTT; cdr3_aa: CASSFGQTRWGTEAFF
v_call: TRBV6-2/TRBV6-3; d_call: NA; clone_size: once; j_call: TRBJ1-4; cdr3_nt: TGTGCCAGCAGTCGACCCGGACTGTCGAATGAAAAACTGTTTTTT; cdr3_aa: CASSRPGLSNEKLFF
v_call: TRBV5-1; d_call: NA; clone_size: NA; j_call: TRBJ1-3; cdr3_nt: TGCGCCAGCAGCATGCCCGACAGTGGAAACACCATATATTTT; cdr3_aa: CASSMPDSGNTIYF
v_call: TRBV28; d_call: TRBD2; clone_size: NA; j_call: TRBJ2-2; cdr3_nt: TGTGCCAGCATGGCAGCGGGAGCTGGGACCGGGGAGCTGTTTTTT; cdr3_aa: CASMAAGAGTGELFF
v_call: TRBV6-5; d_call: TRBD1; clone_size: NA; j_call: TRBJ1-4; cdr3_nt: TGTGCCAGCAGAACAGGGGGAACTAATGAAAAACTGTTTTTT; cdr3_aa: CASRTGGTNEKLFF
v_call: TRBV19; d_call: NA; clone_size: NA; j_call: TRBJ1-6; cdr3_nt: TGTGCCAGTAGTCCCGGGATGAACTCCTATAATTCACCCCTCCACTTT; cdr3_aa: CASSPGMNSYNSPLHF
v_call: TRBV19; d_call: TRBD1; clone_size: NA; j_call: TRBJ1-2; cdr3_nt: TGTGCCAGTAGTATGGGGACAGGACTGGGCTACACCTTC; cdr3_aa: CASSMGTGLGYTF
v_call: TRBV5-6; d_call: NA; clone_size: NA; j_call: TRBJ2-7; cdr3_nt: TGTGCCAGCAGCTTGGGGAGGTTCGAGGGCGAGCAGTACTTC; cdr3_aa: CASSLGRFEGEQYF
v_call: TRBV24-1; d_call: TRBD2; clone_size: NA; j_call: TRBJ2-1; cdr3_nt: TGTGCCACCTCCCCGGGGACTAGCGGGGCAAATGAGCAGTTCTTC; cdr3_aa: CATSPGTSGANEQFF
v_call: TRBV19; d_call: TRBD1; clone_size: NA; j_call: TRBJ2-5; cdr3_nt: TGTGCCAGTAGCGCAACAGGGGCGTGGGAGACCCAGTACTTC; cdr3_aa: CASSATGAWETQYF
v_call: TRBV11-2; d_call: NA; clone_size: NA; j_call: TRBJ1-1; cdr3_nt: TGTGCCAGCAGTGGTACCGGGATCACTGAAGCTTTCTTT; cdr3_aa: CASSGTGITEAFF
v_call: TRBV10-3; d_call: TRBD2; clone_size: NA; j_call: TRBJ2-7; cdr3_nt: TGTGCCATCAGTGATACGGGACTAGTAATCTACGAGCAGTACTTC; cdr3_aa: CAISDTGLVIYEQYF
v_call: TRBV19; d_call: TRBD1; clone_size: NA; j_call: TRBJ1-2; cdr3_nt: TGTGCCAGTAGTATCCCGTCAGGGGGATGGTATGGCTACACCTTC; cdr3_aa: CASSIPSGGWYGYTF
v_call: TRBV7-9; d_call: TRBD1; clone_size: NA; j_call: TRBJ2-7; cdr3_nt: TGTGCCAGCACCGCCGCGGGACAGGGGGCGTGGGAGCAGTACTTC; cdr3_aa: CASTAAGQGAWEQYF
v_call: TRBV27; d_call: NA; clone_size: NA; j_call: TRBJ1-1; cdr3_nt: TGTGCCAGCAGTTTAACCGTCCCAGCCGGGAACACTGAAGCTTTCTTT; cdr3_aa: CASSLTVPAGNTEAFF
v_call: TRBV6-2/TRBV6-3; d_call: NA; clone_size: NA; j_call: TRBJ2-7; cdr3_nt: TGTGCCAGCAGTTACATTCGAACCTACGAGCAGTACTTC; cdr3_aa: CASSYIRTYEQYF
v_call: TRBV6-5; d_call: NA; clone_size: NA; j_call: TRBJ1-2; cdr3_nt: TGTGCCAGCAGTTACTCGGGGGTATCGAACTATGGCTACACCTTC; cdr3_aa: CASSYSGVSNYGYTF
v_call: TRBV9; d_call: TRBD2; clone_size: NA; j_call: TRBJ2-1; cdr3_nt: TGTGCCAGCAGCCCGCGAGCGGGGGGGCTTGTGAATGAGCAGTTCTTC; cdr3_aa: CASSPRAGGLVNEQFF
v_call: TRBV12-3/TRBV12-4; d_call: NA; clone_size: NA; j_call: TRBJ1-3; cdr3_nt: TGTGCCAGCAGTTGGCTCCGAGGAAACACCATATATTTT; cdr3_aa: CASSWLRGNTIYF
v_call: TRBV27; d_call: NA; clone_size: NA; j_call: TRBJ2-3; cdr3_nt: TGTGCCAGCAGTTTTCAGGGCCCAACAGATACGCAGTATTTT; cdr3_aa: CASSFQGPTDTQYF
v_call: TRBV28; d_call: NA; clone_size: NA; j_call: TRBJ1-1; cdr3_nt: TGTGCCAGCAGCCGAGTGGGGATTCTAGCCAACACTGAAGCTTTCTTT; cdr3_aa: CASSRVGILANTEAFF
v_call: TRBV6-5; d_call: NA; clone_size: few; j_call: TRBJ2-7; cdr3_nt: TGTGCCAGCCAAGACAGGACCTACGAGCAGTACTTC; cdr3_aa: CASQDRTYEQYF
v_call: TRBV7-3; d_call: NA; clone_size: NA; j_call: TRBJ1-2; cdr3_nt: TGTGCCAGCAGCTTAAACGGTCTCCAATCGGGCTACACCTTC; cdr3_aa: CASSLNGLQSGYTF
v_call: TRBV19; d_call: NA; clone_size: NA; j_call: TRBJ1-1; cdr3_nt: TGTGCCAGTAGTATACTGGCTGAAGCTTTCTTT; cdr3_aa: CASSILAEAFF
v_call: TRBV2; d_call: NA; clone_size: few; j_call: TRBJ1-4; cdr3_nt: TGTGCCAGAGCGGGGTTTAATGAAAAACTGTTTTTT; cdr3_aa: CARAGFNEKLFF
v_call: TRBV4-1; d_call: TRBD1; clone_size: NA; j_call: TRBJ2-7; cdr3_nt: TGCGCCAGCAGCGTATCGACAGGGGCCCTCCCGTTGGAGCAGTACTTC; cdr3_aa: CASSVSTGALPLEQYF
v_call: TRBV2; d_call: NA; clone_size: NA; j_call: TRBJ1-1; cdr3_nt: TGTGCCAGCAGTGAGGTAGGGGGGAAGGGATGGACTGAAGCTTTCTTT; cdr3_aa: CASSEVGGKGWTEAFF
v_call: TRBV19; d_call: TRBD1; clone_size: NA; j_call: TRBJ2-6; cdr3_nt: TGTGCCAGTAGTGAGGGGACAGGCGGCTCTGGGGCCAACGTCCTGACTTTC; cdr3_aa: CASSEGTGGSGANVLTF
v_call: TRBV5-4; d_call: NA; clone_size: NA; j_call: TRBJ2-7; cdr3_nt: TGTGCCAGCAGCTTCGATCAGTCTACCTACGAGCAGTACTTC; cdr3_aa: CASSFDQSTYEQYF